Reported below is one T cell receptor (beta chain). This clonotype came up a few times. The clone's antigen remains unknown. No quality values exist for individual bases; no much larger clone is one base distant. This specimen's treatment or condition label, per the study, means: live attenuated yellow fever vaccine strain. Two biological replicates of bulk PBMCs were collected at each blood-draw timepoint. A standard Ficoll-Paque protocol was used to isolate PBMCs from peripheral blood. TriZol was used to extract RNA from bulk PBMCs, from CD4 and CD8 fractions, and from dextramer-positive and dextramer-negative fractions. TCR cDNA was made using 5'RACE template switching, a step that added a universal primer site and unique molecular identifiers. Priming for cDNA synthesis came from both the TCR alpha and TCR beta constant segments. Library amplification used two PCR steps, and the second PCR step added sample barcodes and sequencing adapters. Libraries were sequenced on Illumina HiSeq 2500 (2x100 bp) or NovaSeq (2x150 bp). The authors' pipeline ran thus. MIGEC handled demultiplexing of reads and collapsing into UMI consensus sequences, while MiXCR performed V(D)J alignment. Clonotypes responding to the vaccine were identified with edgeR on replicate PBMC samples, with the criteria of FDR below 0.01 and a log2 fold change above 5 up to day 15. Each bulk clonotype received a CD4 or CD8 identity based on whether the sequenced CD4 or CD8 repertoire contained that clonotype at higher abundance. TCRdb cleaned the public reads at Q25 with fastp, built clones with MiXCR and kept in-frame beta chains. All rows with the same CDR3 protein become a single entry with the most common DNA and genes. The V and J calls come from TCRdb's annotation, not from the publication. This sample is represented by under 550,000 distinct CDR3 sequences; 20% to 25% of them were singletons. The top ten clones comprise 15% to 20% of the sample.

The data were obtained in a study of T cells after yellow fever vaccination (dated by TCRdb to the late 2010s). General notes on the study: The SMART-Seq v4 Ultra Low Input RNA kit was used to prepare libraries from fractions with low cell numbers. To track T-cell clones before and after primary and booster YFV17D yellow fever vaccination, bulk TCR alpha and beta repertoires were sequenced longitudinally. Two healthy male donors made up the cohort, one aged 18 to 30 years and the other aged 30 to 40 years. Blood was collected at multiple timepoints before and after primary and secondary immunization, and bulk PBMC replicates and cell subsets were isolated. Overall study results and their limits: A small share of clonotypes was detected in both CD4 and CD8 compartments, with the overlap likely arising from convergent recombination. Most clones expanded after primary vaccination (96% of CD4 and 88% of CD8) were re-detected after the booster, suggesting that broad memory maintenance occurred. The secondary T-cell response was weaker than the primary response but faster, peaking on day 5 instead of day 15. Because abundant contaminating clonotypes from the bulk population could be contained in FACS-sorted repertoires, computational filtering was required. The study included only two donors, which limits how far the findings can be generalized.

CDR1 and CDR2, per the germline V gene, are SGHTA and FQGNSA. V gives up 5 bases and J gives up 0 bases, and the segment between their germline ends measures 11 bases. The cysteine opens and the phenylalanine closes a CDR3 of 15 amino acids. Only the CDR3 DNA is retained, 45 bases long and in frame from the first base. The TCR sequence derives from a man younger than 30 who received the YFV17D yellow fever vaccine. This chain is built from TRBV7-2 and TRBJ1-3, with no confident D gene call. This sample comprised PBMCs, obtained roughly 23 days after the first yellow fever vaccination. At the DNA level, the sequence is TGTGCCAGCAGCCCCGGACCGAGCTCTGGAAACACCATATATTTT. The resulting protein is CASSPGPSSGNTIYF.